Described below is a single T cell receptor (beta chain) sequence and its context. The antigen is unknown. These data belong to a study of CD8+ T cells in alopecia areata. Turning to the study itself: Oral tofacitinib, 5 to 10 mg twice daily, was given in an open-label trial. Dosing spanned 6 to 18 months on tofacitinib, then 6 months off drug. Whole-study findings and limits: Lesional tissue from the scalp (especially in alopecia totalis/universalis) showed higher clonality than normal scalp. Normal-skin resident alphabeta T cells also appear among scalp sample sequences.

From alopecia areata patients, lesional scalp punch biopsies and peripheral blood were collected. Sequencing used cDNA as its template, made by extracting RNA and reverse transcribing it. This table comes from immunoSEQ multiplex PCR, and its TCRdb copy is limited to in-frame clones, with some not included. The sample has around 15,000 clones, less than 70% seen once; the top ten hold approximately 13%. V was cut by 6 bases and J by 7 bases, with 19 bases left in between. Germline V gene sequence: CDR1 SQVTM, CDR2 ANQGSEA. This CDR3 is 13 amino acids long. This TCR came from a human donor with alopecia areata. Specimen: skin. This chain links TRBV29-1 with TRBJ2-7, with D maybe TRBD2 (5 bases). The CDR3 is CSVGKSAEREQYF. CDR3 nucleotide sequence: TGCAGCGTCGGGAAGTCGGCGGAACGAGAGCAGTACTTC.